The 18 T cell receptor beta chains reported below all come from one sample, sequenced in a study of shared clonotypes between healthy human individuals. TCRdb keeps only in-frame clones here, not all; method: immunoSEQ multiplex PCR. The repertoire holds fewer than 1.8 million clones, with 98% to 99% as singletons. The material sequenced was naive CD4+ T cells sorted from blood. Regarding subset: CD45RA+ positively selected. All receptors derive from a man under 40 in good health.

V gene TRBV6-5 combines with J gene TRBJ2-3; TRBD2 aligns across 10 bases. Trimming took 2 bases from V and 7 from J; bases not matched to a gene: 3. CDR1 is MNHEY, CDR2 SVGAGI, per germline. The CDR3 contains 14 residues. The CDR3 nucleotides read TGTGCCAGCAGTTACGGGACTAGCGCTAATACGCAGTATTTT. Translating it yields CASSYGTSANTQYF.

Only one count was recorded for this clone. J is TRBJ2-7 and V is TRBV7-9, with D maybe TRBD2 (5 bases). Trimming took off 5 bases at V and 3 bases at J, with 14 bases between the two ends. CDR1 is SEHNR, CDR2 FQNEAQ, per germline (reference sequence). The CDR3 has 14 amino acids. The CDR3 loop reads CASSISGLGYEQYF. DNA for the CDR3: TGTGCCAGCAGCATTTCCGGACTTGGCTACGAGCAGTACTTC.

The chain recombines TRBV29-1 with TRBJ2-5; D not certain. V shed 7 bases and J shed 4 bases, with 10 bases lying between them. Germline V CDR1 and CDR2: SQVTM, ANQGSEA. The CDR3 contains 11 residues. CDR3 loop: CSAIPAETQYF. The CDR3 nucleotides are TGCAGCGCCATCCCAGCAGAGACCCAGTACTTC.

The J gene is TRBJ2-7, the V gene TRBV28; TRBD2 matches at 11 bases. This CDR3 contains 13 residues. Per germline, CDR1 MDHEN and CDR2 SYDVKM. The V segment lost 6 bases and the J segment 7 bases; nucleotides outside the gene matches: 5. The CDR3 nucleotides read TGTGCCAGCAGAATAGCGGGAGGGGGGGAGCAGTACTTC. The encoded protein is CASRIAGGGEQYF.

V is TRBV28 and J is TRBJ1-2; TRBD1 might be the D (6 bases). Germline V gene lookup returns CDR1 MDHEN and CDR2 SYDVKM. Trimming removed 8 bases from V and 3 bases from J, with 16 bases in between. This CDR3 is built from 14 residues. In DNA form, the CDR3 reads TGTGCCAGCTCACAGGGTGGCCAGGACTATGGCTACACCTTC. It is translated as CASSQGGQDYGYTF.

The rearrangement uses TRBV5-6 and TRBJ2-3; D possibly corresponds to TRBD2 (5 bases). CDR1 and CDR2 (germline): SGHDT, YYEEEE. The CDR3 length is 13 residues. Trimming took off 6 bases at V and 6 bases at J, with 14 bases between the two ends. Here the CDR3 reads CASMVEGPDTQYF. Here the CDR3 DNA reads TGTGCCAGCATGGTCGAGGGCCCCGATACGCAGTATTTT. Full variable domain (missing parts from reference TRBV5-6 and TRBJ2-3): DAGVTQSPTHLIKTRGQQVTLRCSPKSGHDTVSWYQQALGQGPQFIFQYYEEEERQRGNFPDRFSGHQFPNYSSELNVNALLLGDSALYLCASMVEGPDTQYFGPGTRLTVL.

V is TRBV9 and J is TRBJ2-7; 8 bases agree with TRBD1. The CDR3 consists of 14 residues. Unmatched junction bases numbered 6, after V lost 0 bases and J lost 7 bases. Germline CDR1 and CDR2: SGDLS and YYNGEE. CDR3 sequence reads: CASSVGRGPGEQYF. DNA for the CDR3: TGTGCCAGCAGCGTAGGCAGGGGGCCCGGGGAGCAGTACTTC.

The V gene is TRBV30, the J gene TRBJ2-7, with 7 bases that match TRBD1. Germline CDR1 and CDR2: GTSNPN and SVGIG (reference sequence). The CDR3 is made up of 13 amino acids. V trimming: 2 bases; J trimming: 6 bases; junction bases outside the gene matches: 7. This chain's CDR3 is CAWSLGRQGEQYF. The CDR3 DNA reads TGTGCCTGGAGTCTGGGGAGACAGGGCGAGCAGTACTTC.

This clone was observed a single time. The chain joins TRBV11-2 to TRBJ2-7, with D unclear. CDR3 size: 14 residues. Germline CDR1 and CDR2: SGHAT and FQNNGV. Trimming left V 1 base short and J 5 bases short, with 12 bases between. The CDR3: CASSLGFGVDEQYF. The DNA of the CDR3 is TGTGCCAGCAGCTTAGGATTTGGGGTTGACGAGCAGTACTTC.

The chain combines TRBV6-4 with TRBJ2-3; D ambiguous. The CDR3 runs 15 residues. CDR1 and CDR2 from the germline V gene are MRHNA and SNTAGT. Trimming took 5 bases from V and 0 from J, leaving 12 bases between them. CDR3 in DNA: TGTGCCAGCAGTACGGACCGAACTAGCACAGATACGCAGTATTTT. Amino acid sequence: CASSTDRTSTDTQYF.

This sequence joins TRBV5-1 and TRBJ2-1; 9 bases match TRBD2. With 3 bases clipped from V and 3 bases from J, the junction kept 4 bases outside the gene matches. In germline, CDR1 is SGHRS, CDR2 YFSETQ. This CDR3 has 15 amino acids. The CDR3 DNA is TGCGCCAGCAGCTCCTCAGCGGGAGGCTACAATGAGCAGTTCTTC. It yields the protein CASSSSAGGYNEQFF.

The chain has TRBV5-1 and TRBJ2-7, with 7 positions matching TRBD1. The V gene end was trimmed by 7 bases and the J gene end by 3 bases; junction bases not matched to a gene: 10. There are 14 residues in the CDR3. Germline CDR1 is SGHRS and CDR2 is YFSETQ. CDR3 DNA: TGCGCCAGCTACTTGGGGGACAGAATCTACGAGCAGTACTTC. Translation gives CASYLGDRIYEQYF.

Written as DNA, the CDR3 is TGTGCCAGCAGCTCCGGACTAGCGGGAAGATCTGAGCAGTTCTTC. This codes for CASSSGLAGRSEQFF. The chain has TRBV7-9 and TRBJ2-1; 12 positions match TRBD2. Germline values: CDR1 SEHNR, CDR2 FQNEAQ (reference sequence). The CDR3 runs to 15 residues. The ends lost 4 bases at V and 9 bases at J; junction bases unmatched: 7.

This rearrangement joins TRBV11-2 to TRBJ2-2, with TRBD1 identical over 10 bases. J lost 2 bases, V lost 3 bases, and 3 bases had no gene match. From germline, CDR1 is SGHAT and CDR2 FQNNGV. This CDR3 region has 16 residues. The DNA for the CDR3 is TGTGCCAGCAGCTTTCGGACAGGGGGAAACACCGGGGAGCTGTTTTTT. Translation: CASSFRTGGNTGELFF. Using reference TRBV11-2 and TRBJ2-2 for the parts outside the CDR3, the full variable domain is EAGVAQSPRYKIIEKRQSVAFWCNPISGHATLYWYQQILGQGPKLLIQFQNNGVVDDSQLPKDRFSAERLKGVDSTLKIQPAKLEDSAVYLCASSFRTGGNTGELFFGEGSRLTVL.

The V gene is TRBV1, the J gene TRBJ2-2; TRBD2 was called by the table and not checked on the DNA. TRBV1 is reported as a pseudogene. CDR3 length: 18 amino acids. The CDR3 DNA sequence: TGCACCAGCAGGCTTGGGGTTAGCGGGCAAGCGAACACCGGGGAGCTGTTTTTT. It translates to CTSRLGVSGQANTGELFF.

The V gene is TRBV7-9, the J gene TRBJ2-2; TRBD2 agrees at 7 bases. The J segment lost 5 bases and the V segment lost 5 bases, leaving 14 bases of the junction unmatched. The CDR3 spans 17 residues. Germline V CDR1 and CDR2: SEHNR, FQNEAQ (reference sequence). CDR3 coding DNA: TGTGCCAGCAGCCCCTTCGACGGGAGGTTGGGGACCGGGGAGCTGTTTTTT. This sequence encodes CASSPFDGRLGTGELFF.

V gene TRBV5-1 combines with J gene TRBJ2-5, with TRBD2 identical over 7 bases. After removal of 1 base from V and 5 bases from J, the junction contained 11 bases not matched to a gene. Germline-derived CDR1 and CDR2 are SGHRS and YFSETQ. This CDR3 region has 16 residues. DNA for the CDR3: TGCGCCAGCAGCTTGTATCTACGCGGGAGCGGGGAGACCCAGTACTTC. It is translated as CASSLYLRGSGETQYF.

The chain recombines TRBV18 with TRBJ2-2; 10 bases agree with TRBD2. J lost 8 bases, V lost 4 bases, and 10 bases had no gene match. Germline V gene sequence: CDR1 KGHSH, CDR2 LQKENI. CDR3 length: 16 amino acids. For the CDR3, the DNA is TGTGCCAGCTCACTTAGGACTAGCGGACCCCCGGGGGAGCTGTTTTTT. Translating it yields CASSLRTSGPPGELFF.